A single sample is the source of the 11 T cell receptor beta chains below, sequenced in a study of T cells in Graves' hyperthyroidism and ophthalmopathy. Amplified TCR beta CDR3 regions came from RNA transcripts. HTBI primers drove first-round RT-PCR of the TCR CDR3. Via MiXCR, TCRdb re-called the multiplex PCR reads, giving one row per CDR3 protein. Here the sample spans 650,000 to 850,000 distinct CDR3 sequences, 18% being singletons. Input material: blood. The receptors come from a woman aged 50 to 65 with Graves' hyperthyroidism that later progressed to Graves' ophthalmopathy.

This clonotype has more than one count but fewer than ten. The chain carries TRBV29-1 and TRBJ2-7; 7 positions agree with TRBD2. V shed 1 base, J shed 1 base, and the junction held 7 bases outside the gene matches. The CDR3 runs 15 residues. The germline V gene has CDR1 SQVTM and CDR2 ANQGSEA. In DNA form, the CDR3 reads TGCAGCGTTGAAGTTGGCCTAGCGGCTTCCTACGAGCAGTACTTC. Its translation is CSVEVGLAASYEQYF.

At least ten counts were recorded for this clonotype. The chain couples TRBV20-1 to TRBJ2-7; 10 bases agree with TRBD1. The J segment lost 0 bases and the V segment lost 4 bases, leaving 9 bases of the junction unmatched. This CDR3 region has 16 residues. The germline CDR1 and CDR2 sequences are DFQATT and SNEGSKA (reference sequence). This chain's CDR3 is CSATSRDRGLSYEQYF. The DNA for the CDR3 is TGCAGTGCTACGTCCCGGGACAGGGGCCTCTCCTACGAGCAGTACTTC.

There are many counts of this clonotype. The CDR3 DNA is TGTGCCAGCCCTGATGTGGAGCGGGGGGGCCATGAGCAGTTCTTC. The encoded protein is CASPDVERGGHEQFF. This chain connects TRBV2 to TRBJ2-1; 10 nucleotides align to TRBD2. Trimming at V came to 8 bases and at J to 8 bases, leaving 12 bases not matched to a gene. The CDR3 has 15 residues. Germline CDR1 SNHLY, CDR2 FYNNEI.

This chain links TRBV12-3 or TRBV12-4 with TRBJ2-7, with a weak D call TRBD2 (5 bases). The CDR3 spans 13 residues. V was cut by 2 bases and J by 9 bases, with 14 bases left in between. CDR3 coding DNA: TGTGCCAGCAGTTTAAGCGGTCACACGGGGCAGTACTTC. This encodes CASSLSGHTGQYF.

The rearrangement joins TRBV4-1 to TRBJ1-2, with D possibly matching TRBD1 (5 bases). In germline, CDR1 is MGHRA, CDR2 YSYEKL. This CDR3 region has 15 residues. The V and J ends lost 1 base and 3 bases respectively, with 12 bases between them. The CDR3 loop reads CASSQVFQGDYGYTF. CDR3 in DNA: TGCGCCAGCAGCCAAGTGTTTCAGGGAGACTATGGCTACACCTTC.

This rearrangement joins TRBV5-1 to TRBJ1-4, with D unclear. The CDR3 runs 15 residues. The germline V and J ends were trimmed by 0 bases and 4 bases, with 10 bases remaining between them. Germline V gene lookup returns CDR1 SGHRS and CDR2 YFSETQ. CDR3 nucleotide sequence: TGCGCCAGCAGCTTGGGCGCACAAAATAATGAAAAACTGTTTTTT. It yields the protein CASSLGAQNNEKLFF.

The CDR3 DNA follows: TGTGCCTGGAGTGTATTGGGGGCGGACTACGAGCAGTACTTC. This gives the protein CAWSVLGADYEQYF. The gene calls are TRBV30 and TRBJ2-7, with D perhaps TRBD1 (6 bases). Trimming took 0 bases from V and 3 from J, leaving 12 bases between them. The CDR3 has 14 residues. The germline CDR1 and CDR2 sequences are GTSNPN and SVGIG (reference sequence).

This clonotype was recorded many times. Written as DNA, the CDR3 is TGTGCCAGCAGCTTAGTACCGAGGACCTCTTGGGAGCAGTACTTC. Protein sequence: CASSLVPRTSWEQYF. The chain recombines TRBV11-2 with TRBJ2-7; D uncertain. The V end was cut by 1 base, the J end by 7 bases, with 17 bases between. Germline V gene data show CDR1 as SGHAT and CDR2 as FQNNGV. The CDR3 runs 15 residues.

V is TRBV7-8 and J is TRBJ1-2; 7 bases are shared with TRBD1. The V and J ends lost 3 bases and 0 bases, in that order; junction bases with no gene match: 7. This CDR3 has 16 residues. Germline values: CDR1 SGHVS, CDR2 FQNEAQ. The CDR3 loop reads CASSLDRMGTNYGYTF. CDR3 bases: TGTGCCAGCAGCTTGGACAGGATGGGAACTAACTATGGCTACACCTTC.

This clonotype has a handful of counts. The chain employs TRBV6-2 or TRBV6-3 and TRBJ1-3; D is possibly TRBD1 (6 bases). V lost 5 bases and J lost 4, with 12 bases in between. This CDR3 is built from 14 residues. Germline CDR1 is MNHEY and CDR2 is SVGEGT. CDR3 residues: CASSRGHKGNTIYF. As DNA, the CDR3 is TGTGCCAGCAGTCGGGGGCATAAAGGAAACACCATATATTTT.

This clonotype was observed a few times. This sequence joins TRBV7-8 and TRBJ1-5; 9 positions match TRBD1. The CDR3 contains 14 residues. CDR1 is SGHVS and CDR2 is FQNEAQ in the germline V gene. V shed 5 bases, J shed 7 bases, and the junction held 6 bases outside the gene matches. This CDR3 is CASSLWTGEQPQHF. CDR3 coding DNA: TGTGCCAGCAGCCTGTGGACAGGGGAACAGCCCCAGCATTTT.